The clone carrying this T cell receptor (beta chain) was recorded a few times. Antigen unknown. The entry originates in a study of cytomegalovirus exposure and HLA in healthy donors. Findings of the study overall: An analysis that was carried out later associated 15,000 to 20,000 TCR beta sequences with HLA alleles at 0.05 false discovery rate. What a later analysis reportedly showed was that an Asian-associated ancestry cluster had fewer N-insertions than the approximately 670-donor mean.

Researchers ran the PCR with 60 Vbeta and 13 Jbeta primers. Repertoires were generated with immunoSEQ multiplex PCR, while TCRdb's copy carries only in-frame clones and drops some. The table records roughly 180,000 clones, almost 80% of them present only once. V dropped 2 bases and J dropped 3; count of bases not matched to a gene: 8. Germline V gene data show CDR1 as ENHRY and CDR2 as SYGVKD. The CDR3 sequence is 17 residues long. The receptor comes from a young man in good health and CMV-seronegative. Material: PBMCs. The rearrangement uses TRBV10-3 and TRBJ2-3, with TRBD2 matching over 10 bases. CDR3 amino acids: CAISEPRGSGRTDTQYF. DNA for the CDR3: TGTGCCATCAGTGAGCCCAGAGGTAGCGGGAGGACAGATACGCAGTATTTT.